A single TCR beta chain is shown here with its context. These data come from a study of blood T cell repertoires in COVID-19. Study-wide context: Researchers got acute and convalescent COVID-19 samples from the United States, Italy and Spain. PBMCs, B-cell-depleted T cells, or T cells provided the cDNA or gDNA that made up the material.

CDR1 is MDHEN, CDR2 SYDVKM, per germline. With V trimmed by 6 bases and J by 5 bases, 8 bases remained unmatched. The CDR3 extends over 16 amino acids. In the study's own analysis: Nucleated cell counts were estimated from reference gene primer amplification. Generated by immunoSEQ multiplex PCR, the TCRdb table keeps only in-frame clones and is missing some. The DNA was the basis for D and trimming; V, J and clone size are from that table. The data contain tens of thousands of clones, 60% to 85% of them singletons. Source material: peripheral blood. The TCR was taken from a human donor in a cohort sampled during active COVID-19. V gene TRBV28 combines with J gene TRBJ1-6, with 9 bases identical to TRBD1. CDR3 coding DNA: TGTGCCAGCAGGCGGGCGGGGACAGGGCATAATTCACCCCTCCACTTT. Residues: CASRRAGTGHNSPLHF.